A selection of T cell receptor beta chains follows, all from one sample in a study of blood T cells in healthy people across ages. TCRdb re-called the 5' RACE reads with MiXCR, one entry per CDR3 protein. This table has about 720,000 distinct CDR3 sequences, 20% to 25% appearing once. The sequencing input was blood. These receptors originate from a man between 65 and 79 years old in good health. CDR3s include the opening cysteine and the closing phenylalanine or tryptophan. D genes are given only for firm matches. Only part of the rows carry a size: once, few, many, or a class if the clone is expanded.

cdr3_nt: TGTGCCAGCAGCGGGGACAGAACTTTTCGTGAGCAGTTCTTC
cdr3_aa: CASSGDRTFREQFF
d_call: TRBD1
j_call: TRBJ2-1
v_call: TRBV12-3/TRBV12-4
clone_size: .

cdr3_nt: TGTGCCAGCAGCGTAGATGATGAGCAGTTCTTC
cdr3_aa: CASSVDDEQFF
d_call: .
j_call: TRBJ2-1
v_call: TRBV9
clone_size: .

cdr3_nt: TGCGCCAGCAGCCAAGATATGGGGACAGGGAGGCGCTACACCTTC
cdr3_aa: CASSQDMGTGRRYTF
d_call: TRBD1
j_call: TRBJ1-2
v_call: TRBV4-3
clone_size: few

cdr3_nt: TGTGCCAGCAGCAATCTAAGACGCGATGAGCAGTTCTTC
cdr3_aa: CASSNLRRDEQFF
d_call: .
j_call: TRBJ2-1
v_call: TRBV21-1
clone_size: many

cdr3_nt: TGCGCCAGCAGCTCAAACGTTGGGGAGGAGACCCAGTACTTC
cdr3_aa: CASSSNVGEETQYF
d_call: .
j_call: TRBJ2-5
v_call: TRBV5-1
clone_size: .

cdr3_nt: TGCAGTGTCGGCAGGGTCACTAATGAAAAACTGTTTTTT
cdr3_aa: CSVGRVTNEKLFF
d_call: .
j_call: TRBJ1-4
v_call: TRBV20-1
clone_size: .

cdr3_nt: TGCGCCAGCCAGGCTTACGATGAGCAGTTCTTC
cdr3_aa: CASQAYDEQFF
d_call: .
j_call: TRBJ2-1
v_call: TRBV5-1
clone_size: few

cdr3_nt: TGTGCCAGCTCAGGCCGCAAAGGGGGCGGCACAGATACGCAGTATTTT
cdr3_aa: CASSGRKGGGTDTQYF
d_call: TRBD1
j_call: TRBJ2-3
v_call: TRBV18
clone_size: .

cdr3_nt: TGTGCCATCAGTGAGTCGGGGGGCAGGGGTCCTAACTATGGCTACACCTTC
cdr3_aa: CAISESGGRGPNYGYTF
d_call: .
j_call: TRBJ1-2
v_call: TRBV10-3
clone_size: few

cdr3_nt: TGTGCCAGCAGGAGACAGGGTGCGGACACTGAAGCTTTCTTT
cdr3_aa: CASRRQGADTEAFF
d_call: TRBD1
j_call: TRBJ1-1
v_call: TRBV2
clone_size: few

cdr3_nt: TGTGCCAGCAGCTTAGCCCTCGGGGCCTACAATCAGCCGCAGCATTTT
cdr3_aa: CASSLALGAYNQPQHF
d_call: .
j_call: TRBJ1-5
v_call: TRBV7-9
clone_size: .

cdr3_nt: TGTGCCAGCAGCACAGGATATCGGGGGCAAGAGACCCAGTACTTC
cdr3_aa: CASSTGYRGQETQYF
d_call: .
j_call: TRBJ2-5
v_call: TRBV9
clone_size: .

cdr3_nt: TGTGCCAGCAGTGATCTCCCTAACTATGGCTACACCTTC
cdr3_aa: CASSDLPNYGYTF
d_call: .
j_call: TRBJ1-2
v_call: TRBV25-1
clone_size: few

cdr3_nt: TGTGCCAGTGCGGAATGGACGGACGAAGAGACCCAGTACTTC
cdr3_aa: CASAEWTDEETQYF
d_call: .
j_call: TRBJ2-5
v_call: TRBV19
clone_size: .

cdr3_nt: TGTGCCAGTAGTATCTCCGCCACTGACTATGGCTACACCTTC
cdr3_aa: CASSISATDYGYTF
d_call: .
j_call: TRBJ1-2
v_call: TRBV19
clone_size: .

cdr3_nt: TGTGCCAGCAGCAGTTTAGCGGGGCCCCCAGATACGCAGTATTTT
cdr3_aa: CASSSLAGPPDTQYF
d_call: TRBD2
j_call: TRBJ2-3
v_call: TRBV5-6
clone_size: .

cdr3_nt: TGCAGTGCCTTCCGGGACAGCTCCTACAATGAGCAGTTCTTC
cdr3_aa: CSAFRDSSYNEQFF
d_call: TRBD1
j_call: TRBJ2-1
v_call: TRBV20-1
clone_size: .

cdr3_nt: TGTGCCAGCAGCTTAGCAGGGGTTCAAGAGACCCAGTACTTC
cdr3_aa: CASSLAGVQETQYF
d_call: .
j_call: TRBJ2-5
v_call: TRBV7-2
clone_size: many

cdr3_nt: TGTGCCAGCAGCTTAGATGGGTTTAGCTCCTACGAGCAGTACTTC
cdr3_aa: CASSLDGFSSYEQYF
d_call: .
j_call: TRBJ2-7
v_call: TRBV7-6
clone_size: .

cdr3_nt: TGTGCCAGCAGCTTCCAGGGATTGGATACGCAGTATTTT
cdr3_aa: CASSFQGLDTQYF
d_call: .
j_call: TRBJ2-3
v_call: TRBV5-6
clone_size: .

cdr3_nt: TGCAGTGCTAGAGTACAGGAGGGCCCTGGCAATGAGCAGCTCTTC
cdr3_aa: CSARVQEGPGNEQLF
d_call: .
j_call: TRBJ2-1
v_call: TRBV20-1
clone_size: .

cdr3_nt: TGTGCCAGCAGCTTATCCCAGGGAGGCACCGGGGAGCTGTTTTTT
cdr3_aa: CASSLSQGGTGELFF
d_call: .
j_call: TRBJ2-2
v_call: TRBV5-5
clone_size: once

cdr3_nt: TGCAGTGCTCGGAAACTAGCGAACACCGGGGAGCTGTTTTTT
cdr3_aa: CSARKLANTGELFF
d_call: .
j_call: TRBJ2-2
v_call: TRBV20-1
clone_size: .

cdr3_nt: TGCGCCAGCAGCCTGGGGCCTGGGTCGGGAGAGACCCAGTACTTC
cdr3_aa: CASSLGPGSGETQYF
d_call: .
j_call: TRBJ2-5
v_call: TRBV5-1
clone_size: .

cdr3_nt: TGTGCCAGCAGTTATGGGCGGGACCAAGAGACCCAGTACTTC
cdr3_aa: CASSYGRDQETQYF
d_call: .
j_call: TRBJ2-5
v_call: TRBV6-6
clone_size: .

cdr3_nt: TGTGCCAGCAGCTTAGTCCAGGGCCGGGAGACCCAGTACTTC
cdr3_aa: CASSLVQGRETQYF
d_call: .
j_call: TRBJ2-5
v_call: TRBV7-9
clone_size: few

cdr3_nt: TGTGCCAGTACCACAGCCGTGGGTACTGAAGCTTTCTTT
cdr3_aa: CASTTAVGTEAFF
d_call: .
j_call: TRBJ1-1
v_call: TRBV19
clone_size: few

cdr3_nt: TGTGCCAGCAGGTTGAGGGAGCTGTTTTTT
cdr3_aa: CASRLRELFF
d_call: .
j_call: TRBJ2-2
v_call: TRBV2
clone_size: few

cdr3_nt: TGTGCCAGCAGCCCCCTGCCCAGGGTAGGCGTGCATGGCTACACCTTC
cdr3_aa: CASSPLPRVGVHGYTF
d_call: .
j_call: TRBJ1-2
v_call: TRBV14
clone_size: many

cdr3_nt: TGTGCCAGCAGCTTGGATCGGGGGAAGGGTGGCAATCAGCCCCAGCATTTT
cdr3_aa: CASSLDRGKGGNQPQHF
d_call: .
j_call: TRBJ1-5
v_call: TRBV5-5
clone_size: many

cdr3_nt: TGTGCCTGGAACCGGGACAGGGGAGATACGCAGTGTTTT
cdr3_aa: CAWNRDRGDTQCF
d_call: TRBD1
j_call: TRBJ2-3
v_call: TRBV30
clone_size: .